This is a list of T cell receptor beta chains from one sample in a study of blood T cell repertoires in COVID-19. TCRdb keeps only in-frame clones here, not all; method: immunoSEQ multiplex PCR. The sample lists around 260,000 clones; 86% were seen once. The source material was peripheral blood. These receptors all come from a man younger than 40 with active or convalescent COVID-19. Each CDR3 is given with its conserved first and last residue. The order of the fields is clone size, J gene, D gene, V gene, CDR3 length, CDR3 DNA, CDR3 protein. D genes are given only for firm matches. Clone size is not always given. Where it is, it says once, few, many or a class for expanded clones.

clone size: NA; J gene: TRBJ1-1; D gene: TRBD1; V gene: TRBV5-1; CDR3 length: 15; CDR3 DNA: TGCGCCAGCAGCTTGGGGGACAGTGTGAACACTGAAGCTTTCTTT; CDR3 protein: CASSLGDSVNTEAFF
clone size: few; J gene: TRBJ2-1; D gene: NA; V gene: TRBV27; CDR3 length: 18; CDR3 DNA: TGTGCCAGCAGTTTTTCGCGAGTCCTCCGGAGCTCCTACAATGAGCAGTTCTTC; CDR3 protein: CASSFSRVLRSSYNEQFF
clone size: few; J gene: TRBJ1-6; D gene: TRBD1; V gene: TRBV11-2; CDR3 length: 17; CDR3 DNA: TGTGCCAGCAGCTTCGCCGGGACAGGGGATTATAATTCACCCCTCCACTTT; CDR3 protein: CASSFAGTGDYNSPLHF
clone size: NA; J gene: TRBJ2-7; D gene: TRBD2; V gene: TRBV7-2; CDR3 length: 14; CDR3 DNA: TGTGCCAGCCGGACTAGCGGGGGAACCTACGAGCAGTACTTC; CDR3 protein: CASRTSGGTYEQYF
clone size: NA; J gene: TRBJ2-5; D gene: NA; V gene: TRBV19; CDR3 length: 13; CDR3 DNA: TGTGCCAGTAGTATAAACAAAAAAGAGACCCAGTACTTC; CDR3 protein: CASSINKKETQYF
clone size: NA; J gene: TRBJ1-2; D gene: TRBD1; V gene: TRBV6-6; CDR3 length: 19; CDR3 DNA: TGTGCCAGCAGTCCCCCAACTCACCGACAGGGCCTTGAGAGCTATGGCTACACCTTC; CDR3 protein: CASSPPTHRQGLESYGYTF
clone size: NA; J gene: TRBJ1-6; D gene: NA; V gene: TRBV4-2; CDR3 length: 15; CDR3 DNA: TGTGCCAGCAGCCAAGACCCAGGGAATAATTCACCCCTCCACTTT; CDR3 protein: CASSQDPGNNSPLHF
clone size: NA; J gene: TRBJ1-1; D gene: TRBD1; V gene: TRBV5-1; CDR3 length: 15; CDR3 DNA: TGCGCCAGCAGCTCGGGACAGGGCGCGAACACTGAAGCTTTCTTT; CDR3 protein: CASSSGQGANTEAFF
clone size: NA; J gene: TRBJ1-1; D gene: TRBD1; V gene: TRBV18; CDR3 length: 13; CDR3 DNA: TGTGCCACCTCTGGACAGGTCAACACTGAAGCTTTCTTT; CDR3 protein: CATSGQVNTEAFF
clone size: NA; J gene: TRBJ2-3; D gene: NA; V gene: TRBV5-6; CDR3 length: 17; CDR3 DNA: TGTGCCAGCAGCTACACTACAGGGACGACTGGTACAGATACGCAGTATTTT; CDR3 protein: CASSYTTGTTGTDTQYF
clone size: NA; J gene: TRBJ1-4; D gene: NA; V gene: TRBV5-6; CDR3 length: 11; CDR3 DNA: TGTGCCACATGCGAGAATGAAAAACTGTTTTTT; CDR3 protein: CATCENEKLFF
clone size: once; J gene: TRBJ2-1; D gene: TRBD2; V gene: TRBV5-4; CDR3 length: 13; CDR3 DNA: TGTGCCAGCAGCTTGGAGCGGGGCTATGAGCAGTTCTTC; CDR3 protein: CASSLERGYEQFF
clone size: once; J gene: TRBJ2-1; D gene: TRBD2; V gene: TRBV19; CDR3 length: 14; CDR3 DNA: TGTGCCAGTAGGTTAGCGGGGGGGTACAATGAGCAGTTCTTC; CDR3 protein: CASRLAGGYNEQFF
clone size: NA; J gene: TRBJ1-1; D gene: TRBD1; V gene: TRBV6-1; CDR3 length: 14; CDR3 DNA: TGTGCCAGCAGTGAAAACCCACAGGGGAGTGAAGCTTTCTTT; CDR3 protein: CASSENPQGSEAFF
clone size: NA; J gene: TRBJ1-2; D gene: NA; V gene: TRBV29-1; CDR3 length: 12; CDR3 DNA: TGCAGCGTTGATGGCCAGTCTCTTGGCTACACCTTC; CDR3 protein: CSVDGQSLGYTF
clone size: NA; J gene: TRBJ1-2; D gene: TRBD1; V gene: TRBV5-3; CDR3 length: 18; CDR3 DNA: TGTGCCAGGGCTAGGAACGGGTTCGACCAACAGGGGGCGGATGGCTACACCTTC; CDR3 protein: CARARNGFDQQGADGYTF
clone size: NA; J gene: TRBJ2-1; D gene: NA; V gene: TRBV9; CDR3 length: 12; CDR3 DNA: TGTGCCAGCTGCAGCTCCTACAATGAGCAGTTCTTC; CDR3 protein: CASCSSYNEQFF
clone size: few; J gene: TRBJ2-7; D gene: NA; V gene: TRBV4-1; CDR3 length: 13; CDR3 DNA: TGCGCCAGCACACCGGGAACGAGCTACGAGCAGTACTTC; CDR3 protein: CASTPGTSYEQYF
clone size: NA; J gene: TRBJ1-1; D gene: NA; V gene: TRBV4-1; CDR3 length: 13; CDR3 DNA: TGCGCCAGCAGCCAAGAAGGCGGGGCCCCAGCTTTCTTT; CDR3 protein: CASSQEGGAPAFF
clone size: NA; J gene: TRBJ1-5; D gene: NA; V gene: TRBV3-1/TRBV3-2; CDR3 length: 13; CDR3 DNA: TGTGCCAGCAGCCAAGATGTAAATCAGCCCCAGCATTTT; CDR3 protein: CASSQDVNQPQHF
clone size: NA; J gene: TRBJ1-2; D gene: NA; V gene: TRBV11-1; CDR3 length: 12; CDR3 DNA: TGTGCCAGCAGCGCTTCGGGAGTCGGCTACACCTTC; CDR3 protein: CASSASGVGYTF
clone size: once; J gene: TRBJ1-2; D gene: NA; V gene: TRBV10-3; CDR3 length: 13; CDR3 DNA: TGTGCCATCAGTAACAGGTCTAACTATGGCTACACCTTC; CDR3 protein: CAISNRSNYGYTF
clone size: NA; J gene: TRBJ1-2; D gene: NA; V gene: TRBV11-2; CDR3 length: 14; CDR3 DNA: TGTGCCAGCAGCCAGGCCCGATCCCGCGATGGCTACACCTTC; CDR3 protein: CASSQARSRDGYTF
clone size: NA; J gene: TRBJ2-3; D gene: TRBD2; V gene: TRBV6-2/TRBV6-3; CDR3 length: 19; CDR3 DNA: TGTGCCAGCAGTTACCCCACTAGCGGGGCCACAACTAGCACAGATACGCAGTATTTT; CDR3 protein: CASSYPTSGATTSTDTQYF
clone size: NA; J gene: TRBJ1-1; D gene: TRBD1; V gene: TRBV2; CDR3 length: 15; CDR3 DNA: TGTGCCAGCAGGCACAGGGGGACGCTCGTAACTGAAGCTTTCTTT; CDR3 protein: CASRHRGTLVTEAFF
clone size: few; J gene: TRBJ2-1; D gene: NA; V gene: TRBV7-3; CDR3 length: 14; CDR3 DNA: TGTGCCAGCAGCCCCCAAGCGGCAAACAATGAGCAGTTCTTC; CDR3 protein: CASSPQAANNEQFF
clone size: NA; J gene: TRBJ2-5; D gene: NA; V gene: TRBV9; CDR3 length: 15; CDR3 DNA: TGTGCCAGCAGCGTAGTCAGTGCAGGGCGGGAGACCCAGTACTTC; CDR3 protein: CASSVVSAGRETQYF
clone size: NA; J gene: TRBJ2-1; D gene: TRBD2; V gene: TRBV4-2; CDR3 length: 17; CDR3 DNA: TGTGCCAGCAGCCGGGAATGGGCTAGCGGGGGGGCTATTGGGCAGTTCTTC; CDR3 protein: CASSREWASGGAIGQFF
clone size: NA; J gene: TRBJ2-7; D gene: NA; V gene: TRBV29-1; CDR3 length: 13; CDR3 DNA: TGCAGCGTTCGATTACAGGGCTCCTACGAGCAGTACTTC; CDR3 protein: CSVRLQGSYEQYF
clone size: NA; J gene: TRBJ1-5; D gene: TRBD1; V gene: TRBV6-2/TRBV6-3; CDR3 length: 18; CDR3 DNA: TGTGCCAGCAGTTACTCGAGATTCGACAGGGGGCTAAATCAGCCCCAGCATTTT; CDR3 protein: CASSYSRFDRGLNQPQHF
clone size: NA; J gene: TRBJ2-2; D gene: TRBD1; V gene: TRBV2; CDR3 length: 15; CDR3 DNA: TGTGCCAGCAGAGCCGAGATACAGGGGGCCGGGGAGCTGTTTTTT; CDR3 protein: CASRAEIQGAGELFF
clone size: NA; J gene: TRBJ2-1; D gene: TRBD2; V gene: TRBV7-6; CDR3 length: 19; CDR3 DNA: TGTGCCAGCAGCTTAGTTCCTAGCGGGGGGCCCTCCCCGTACAATGAGCAGTTCTTC; CDR3 protein: CASSLVPSGGPSPYNEQFF
clone size: NA; J gene: TRBJ2-7; D gene: NA; V gene: TRBV6-1; CDR3 length: 13; CDR3 DNA: TGTGCCAGCAGTGAAGGACTATCCTACGAGCAGTACTTC; CDR3 protein: CASSEGLSYEQYF
clone size: few; J gene: TRBJ1-5; D gene: NA; V gene: TRBV27; CDR3 length: 14; CDR3 DNA: TGTGCCACTCGGGGAGGGGGGAACAATCAGCCCCAGCATTTT; CDR3 protein: CATRGGGNNQPQHF
clone size: NA; J gene: TRBJ1-5; D gene: NA; V gene: TRBV15; CDR3 length: 16; CDR3 DNA: TGTGCCACCAGCAGAGGGACAGTTTATAGCAATCAGCCCCAGCATTTT; CDR3 protein: CATSRGTVYSNQPQHF
clone size: few; J gene: TRBJ2-5; D gene: TRBD2; V gene: TRBV19; CDR3 length: 14; CDR3 DNA: TGTGCCAGTAGTATCACTAGCGCTGGAGAGACCCAGTACTTC; CDR3 protein: CASSITSAGETQYF
clone size: NA; J gene: TRBJ2-3; D gene: TRBD1; V gene: TRBV11-2; CDR3 length: 17; CDR3 DNA: TGTGCCAGCAGTCAACGGACAGGGGGAGTTAACACAGATACGCAGTATTTT; CDR3 protein: CASSQRTGGVNTDTQYF
clone size: NA; J gene: TRBJ1-6; D gene: NA; V gene: TRBV5-1; CDR3 length: 14; CDR3 DNA: TGCGCCAGCAGCTTGTCACAGGGAAGTTCACCCCTCCACTTT; CDR3 protein: CASSLSQGSSPLHF
clone size: NA; J gene: TRBJ1-1; D gene: TRBD1; V gene: TRBV7-2; CDR3 length: 16; CDR3 DNA: TGTGCCAGCAGCCCGAGGGACAGGGGGCCGCTCACTGAAGCTTTCTTT; CDR3 protein: CASSPRDRGPLTEAFF
clone size: NA; J gene: TRBJ1-4; D gene: TRBD1; V gene: TRBV19; CDR3 length: 16; CDR3 DNA: TGTGCCAGTAAGGAGTATTACGGGACAGGGGGTGAAAAACTGTTTTTT; CDR3 protein: CASKEYYGTGGEKLFF
clone size: few; J gene: TRBJ1-2; D gene: NA; V gene: TRBV5-8; CDR3 length: 15; CDR3 DNA: TGTGCCAGCAGCTTAAGGTCCCGACAGGCCTATGGCTACACCTTC; CDR3 protein: CASSLRSRQAYGYTF
clone size: NA; J gene: TRBJ1-1; D gene: NA; V gene: TRBV2; CDR3 length: 14; CDR3 DNA: TGTGCCAGCAGTGACAGGGGTGGGAACACTGAAGCTTTCTTT; CDR3 protein: CASSDRGGNTEAFF
clone size: few; J gene: TRBJ1-6; D gene: NA; V gene: TRBV4-2; CDR3 length: 16; CDR3 DNA: TGTGCCAGCAGCCAAGATTTTCTGACAGAAAATTCACCCCTCCACTTT; CDR3 protein: CASSQDFLTENSPLHF
clone size: NA; J gene: TRBJ1-1; D gene: NA; V gene: TRBV7-9; CDR3 length: 15; CDR3 DNA: TGTGCCAGCAGCTTAACCTACTCCCGGAACACTGAAGCTTTCTTT; CDR3 protein: CASSLTYSRNTEAFF
clone size: NA; J gene: TRBJ1-3; D gene: NA; V gene: TRBV4-3; CDR3 length: 14; CDR3 DNA: TGCGCCAGCAGTCCAGGGAAAACTGGAAACACCATATATTTT; CDR3 protein: CASSPGKTGNTIYF
clone size: NA; J gene: TRBJ2-7; D gene: TRBD2; V gene: TRBV6-6; CDR3 length: 14; CDR3 DNA: TGTGCCAGCACCGGGACTAGCGGGGACCACGAGCAGTACTTC; CDR3 protein: CASTGTSGDHEQYF
clone size: NA; J gene: TRBJ1-2; D gene: NA; V gene: TRBV30; CDR3 length: 13; CDR3 DNA: TGTGCCTGGAGTGTGGGAGGGCCCTATGGCTACACCTTC; CDR3 protein: CAWSVGGPYGYTF
clone size: NA; J gene: TRBJ2-5; D gene: NA; V gene: TRBV6-1; CDR3 length: 16; CDR3 DNA: TGTGCCAGCAGTGGTTCGGCCACGGGGTCTCAAGAGACCCAGTACTTC; CDR3 protein: CASSGSATGSQETQYF
clone size: NA; J gene: TRBJ1-6; D gene: NA; V gene: TRBV19; CDR3 length: 15; CDR3 DNA: TGTGCCAGTAGTACTGTCCAAGGGACTGATTCACCCCTCCACTTT; CDR3 protein: CASSTVQGTDSPLHF
clone size: NA; J gene: TRBJ2-3; D gene: NA; V gene: TRBV9; CDR3 length: 16; CDR3 DNA: TGTGCCAGCAGCGTAGAGATTACCCGGGAGAGGGTTACGCAGTATTTT; CDR3 protein: CASSVEITRERVTQYF
clone size: NA; J gene: TRBJ1-2; D gene: TRBD1; V gene: TRBV19; CDR3 length: 13; CDR3 DNA: TGTGCCAGTAGTTCGACCACAGGGGGCGGCTACACCTTC; CDR3 protein: CASSSTTGGGYTF
clone size: few; J gene: TRBJ2-3; D gene: NA; V gene: TRBV7-2; CDR3 length: 17; CDR3 DNA: TGTGCCAGCAGCTTAGTGCCCTCTAGCAGGGGAACAGATACGCAGTATTTT; CDR3 protein: CASSLVPSSRGTDTQYF
clone size: NA; J gene: TRBJ2-5; D gene: TRBD1; V gene: TRBV6-5; CDR3 length: 13; CDR3 DNA: TGTGCCAGCAGTTACGGGACAGGAGAGACCCAGTACTTC; CDR3 protein: CASSYGTGETQYF